This T cell receptor beta chain is drawn from a study of shared clonotypes between healthy human individuals. Ten immunoSEQ deep assay plates were used by the authors to sequence unsorted PBMC DNA. The protocol was immunoSEQ multiplex PCR, while the TCRdb copy is restricted to in-frame clones and leaves out a portion. The sample records fewer than 650,000 clones, roughly 72% being singletons. Findings and limits, study-wide: Only blood was sampled; tissue repertoires likely differ.

Trimming removed 3 bases at V and 8 bases at J, with 14 bases between. There are 14 residues in the CDR3. CDR1 MDHEN and CDR2 SYDVKM come from the germline V gene. Tens of millions of PBMCs were counted before genomic DNA extraction. A remark on this clone: What it recognizes is unknown.

The receptor comes from a woman aged 40 to 50 in good health. Some clones in this sample may be carry-over from other donors' samples. The rearrangement joins TRBV28 to TRBJ1-5; no clear D gene. The sequenced material came from PBMCs. CDR3 residues: CASSFQTAWEPQHF. The CDR3 DNA sequence: TGTGCCAGCAGTTTCCAGACTGCATGGGAGCCCCAGCATTTT.